This passage covers 5 T cell receptor beta chains from one sample sequenced in a study of T cell clones after liver transplantation. The data were produced by immunoSEQ multiplex PCR, yet TCRdb's version contains in-frame clones alone and is incomplete. This table holds around 100,000 clones, around four fifths found once. The source was CD4+ T cells from blood, collected before liver transplant. Receptor source: a human donor who received a liver transplant.

This chain connects TRBV5-1 to TRBJ2-5; tentatively, D is TRBD1 or TRBD2 (5 bases each). V lost 5 bases and J lost 1, with 12 bases in between. CDR1 and CDR2 (germline): SGHRS, YFSETQ. The CDR3 loop spans 14 amino acids. CDR3 region: CASSSGRGQETQYF. In DNA form, the CDR3 reads TGCGCCAGCAGTTCGGGACGGGGCCAAGAGACCCAGTACTTC.

The gene calls are TRBV2 and TRBJ2-1; 10 bases line up with TRBD2. The germline V gene has CDR1 SNHLY and CDR2 FYNNEI. The CDR3 covers 16 residues. J lost 4 bases, V lost 1 base, and 4 bases had no gene match. Here the CDR3 DNA reads TGTGCCAGCAGTGAAGAGGCTAGCGGGAGTTACAATGAGCAGTTCTTC. It translates to CASSEEASGSYNEQFF.

The CDR3 DNA follows: TGTGCCAGCAGTTACTCGATTAGCGGGAGGCGGCCCGAGCAGTACTTC. It is translated as CASSYSISGRRPEQYF. V usage is TRBV6-5 and J usage is TRBJ2-7; TRBD2 agrees at 10 bases. With V trimmed by 0 bases and J by 6 bases, 8 bases remained unmatched. CDR1 is MNHEY and CDR2 is SVGAGI in the germline V gene. The CDR3 is 16 amino acids.

The rearrangement joins TRBV5-6 to TRBJ2-5, with no clear D. Germline CDR1 SGHDT, CDR2 YYEEEE. The CDR3 totals 12 residues. V was clipped by 4 bases and J by 2 bases, with 6 bases between them. This CDR3 reads CASSTPQETQYF. The CDR3 bases are TGTGCCAGCAGCACCCCGCAAGAGACCCAGTACTTC. The full variable domain, completed using reference TRBV5-6 and TRBJ2-5, is DAGVTQSPTHLIKTRGQQVTLRCSPKSGHDTVSWYQQALGQGPQFIFQYYEEEERQRGNFPDRFSGHQFPNYSSELNVNALLLGDSALYLCASSTPQETQYFGPGTRLLVL.

This sequence joins TRBV4-3 and TRBJ1-1; D not certain. Germline V gene lookup returns CDR1 LGHNA and CDR2 YSLEER. There are 18 residues in the CDR3. V was pared by 0 bases and J by 0 bases, with 17 bases between. The CDR3 nucleotides read TGCGCCAGCAGCCAAGATTTGGTAAGGGCGGGGATGAACACTGAAGCTTTCTTT. This translates into CASSQDLVRAGMNTEAFF.